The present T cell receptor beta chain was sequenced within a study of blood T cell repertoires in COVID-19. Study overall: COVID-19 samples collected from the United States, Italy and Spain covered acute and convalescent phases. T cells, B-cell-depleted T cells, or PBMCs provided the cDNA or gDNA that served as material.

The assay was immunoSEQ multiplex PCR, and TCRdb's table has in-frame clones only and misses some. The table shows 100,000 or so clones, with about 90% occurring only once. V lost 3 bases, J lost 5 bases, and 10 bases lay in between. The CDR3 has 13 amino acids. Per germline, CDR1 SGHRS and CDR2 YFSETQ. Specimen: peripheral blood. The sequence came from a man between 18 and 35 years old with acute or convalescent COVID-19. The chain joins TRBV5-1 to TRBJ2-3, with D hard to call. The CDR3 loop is CASSSVPIDTQYF. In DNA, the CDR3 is TGCGCCAGCAGCTCGGTGCCGATAGATACGCAGTATTTT.